The rows below give T cell receptor beta chains drawn from one sample of a study of blood T cell repertoires in COVID-19. The repertoire was sequenced with immunoSEQ multiplex PCR; TCRdb's copy has only in-frame clones and lacks some. The sample yields 200,000 to 250,000 clones, 90% seen once. The sequenced sample consisted of PBMCs or T cells enriched from blood (not recorded which). These receptors all stem from a man aged 25-40 years who had been exposed to COVID-19. CDR3s include the opening cysteine and the closing phenylalanine or tryptophan. The order of the fields is V gene, D gene, J gene, clone size, CDR3 DNA, CDR3 protein. D genes are given only for firm matches. Not all rows give a size; the values are once, few, many and, for expanded clones, a class.

TRBV7-9,NA,TRBJ1-6,few,TGTGCCAGCAGGTCTTGGGCGGGCAATTCACCCCTCCACTTT,CASRSWAGNSPLHF
TRBV13,NA,TRBJ1-4,NA,TGTGCCAGCAGCCGGACACAGGGCCCCGCTGGGAATGAAAAACTGTTTTTT,CASSRTQGPAGNEKLFF
TRBV18,TRBD1,TRBJ2-5,NA,TGTGCCAGCTCAGAAAGACAGGGAGAAGAGACCCAGTACTTC,CASSERQGEETQYF
TRBV27,NA,TRBJ2-5,NA,TGTGCCAGCAGTTTAAAGGGGGTGAGGGAGACCCAGTACTTC,CASSLKGVRETQYF
TRBV11-3,NA,TRBJ1-3,NA,TGTGCCAGCAGCTTAGCGGGAGCAGGAAACACCATATATTTT,CASSLAGAGNTIYF
TRBV4-2,NA,TRBJ1-6,few,TGTGCCAGCAGCCCCCGTCTGTATTCACCCCTCCACTTT,CASSPRLYSPLHF
TRBV6-5,NA,TRBJ1-2,NA,TGTGCCAGCTCGGCGGAACGAGCTAACTATGGCTACACCTTC,CASSAERANYGYTF
TRBV5-1,NA,TRBJ1-2,NA,TGCGCCAGCAGCCCTGACAGGCCGGGGAGCTATGGCTACACCTTC,CASSPDRPGSYGYTF
TRBV7-9,NA,TRBJ2-1,NA,TGTGCCAGCAGCCCCCCAGGGAATGAGCAGTTCTTC,CASSPPGNEQFF
TRBV9,TRBD1,TRBJ1-2,NA,TGTGCCAGCAGTGTCGAGGGACAGGGGTACTATGGCTACACCTTC,CASSVEGQGYYGYTF
TRBV7-9,NA,TRBJ2-5,NA,TGTGCCAGCAGCTTATACTCGGGGTACCAAGAGACCCAGTACTTC,CASSLYSGYQETQYF
TRBV9,NA,TRBJ2-2,NA,TGTGCCAGCAGCGTCGACACGAACACCGGGGAGCTGTTTTTT,CASSVDTNTGELFF
TRBV5-4,NA,TRBJ2-5,NA,TGTGCAGTGGGAGTAGCGGCCCAGGAGACCCAGTACTTC,CAVGVAAQETQYF
TRBV11-2,NA,TRBJ2-2,NA,TGTGCCAGCAGCTTAGATTGGGGGGATTCGAACACCGGGGAGCTGTTTTTT,CASSLDWGDSNTGELFF
TRBV10-3,NA,TRBJ2-5,NA,TGTGCCATGGGAGGTCAAGAGACCCAGTACTTC,CAMGGQETQYF
TRBV3-1/TRBV3-2,NA,TRBJ2-3,NA,TGTGCCAGCAGCCCGAGGAAGGGCGGGAACACAGATACGCAGTATTTT,CASSPRKGGNTDTQYF
TRBV11-1,TRBD1,TRBJ2-1,NA,TGTGCCAGCATCCCTTCCGGGACAGGGTACTACAATGAGCAGTTCTTC,CASIPSGTGYYNEQFF
TRBV5-4,NA,TRBJ1-2,NA,TGTGCCAGCAGTACAGGACAGTCCCTCTATGGCTACACCTTC,CASSTGQSLYGYTF
TRBV19,TRBD2,TRBJ2-6,NA,TGTGCCAGTAGTCCCCCGGGGGGGTCTGGGGCCAACGTCCTGACTTTC,CASSPPGGSGANVLTF
TRBV15,TRBD1,TRBJ1-3,NA,TGTGCCACCAGCCCACGTCCCGGGACAGGGACGAGCTCTGGAAACACCATATATTTT,CATSPRPGTGTSSGNTIYF
TRBV5-1,NA,TRBJ2-1,NA,TGCGCCAGCAGCAGGAGGGAGCCCTACAATGAGCAGTTCTTC,CASSRREPYNEQFF
TRBV19,NA,TRBJ1-1,NA,TGTGCCAGCTTCACTGGCGGCACTGAAGCTTTCTTT,CASFTGGTEAFF
TRBV6-2/TRBV6-3,TRBD1,TRBJ1-6,NA,TGTGCCAGCAGTTACCTCCATATCTACAGGGGCCCTAATTCACCCCTCCACTTT,CASSYLHIYRGPNSPLHF
TRBV6-5,NA,TRBJ2-2,NA,TGTGCCAGCAAGAGATCCGGGGAGCTGTTTTTT,CASKRSGELFF
TRBV20-1,TRBD2,TRBJ2-3,NA,TGCAGTGCTAGTAGCACTAGCGGGGGCACAGATACGCAGTATTTT,CSASSTSGGTDTQYF
TRBV12-3/TRBV12-4,NA,TRBJ1-2,NA,TGTGCCAGCACCCCCTCAGGGATAGGTGGCTACACCTTC,CASTPSGIGGYTF
TRBV6-1,NA,TRBJ2-5,NA,TGTGCCAGCAGTGAAAATCCCCCCGGGGTCCGTGAGACCCAGTACTTC,CASSENPPGVRETQYF
TRBV30,TRBD1,TRBJ1-2,NA,TGTGCCTGGAGTCAGACAGGGAGCTATGGCTACACCTTC,CAWSQTGSYGYTF